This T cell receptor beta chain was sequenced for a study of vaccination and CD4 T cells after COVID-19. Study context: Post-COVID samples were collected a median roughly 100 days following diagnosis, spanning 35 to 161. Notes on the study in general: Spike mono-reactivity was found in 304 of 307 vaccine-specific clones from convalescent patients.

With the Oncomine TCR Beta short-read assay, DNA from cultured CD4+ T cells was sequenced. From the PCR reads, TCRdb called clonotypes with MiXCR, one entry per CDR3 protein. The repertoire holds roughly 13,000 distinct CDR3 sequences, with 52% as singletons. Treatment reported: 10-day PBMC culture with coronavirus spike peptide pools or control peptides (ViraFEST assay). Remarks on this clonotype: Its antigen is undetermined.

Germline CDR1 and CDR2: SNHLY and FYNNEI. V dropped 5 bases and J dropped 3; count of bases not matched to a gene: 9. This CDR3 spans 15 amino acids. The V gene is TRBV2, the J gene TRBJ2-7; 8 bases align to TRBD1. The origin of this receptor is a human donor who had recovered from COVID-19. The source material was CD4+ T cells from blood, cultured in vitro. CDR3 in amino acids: CASSFLGTGVYEQYF. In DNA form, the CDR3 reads TGTGCCAGCAGTTTTCTCGGGACAGGAGTCTACGAGCAGTACTTC.